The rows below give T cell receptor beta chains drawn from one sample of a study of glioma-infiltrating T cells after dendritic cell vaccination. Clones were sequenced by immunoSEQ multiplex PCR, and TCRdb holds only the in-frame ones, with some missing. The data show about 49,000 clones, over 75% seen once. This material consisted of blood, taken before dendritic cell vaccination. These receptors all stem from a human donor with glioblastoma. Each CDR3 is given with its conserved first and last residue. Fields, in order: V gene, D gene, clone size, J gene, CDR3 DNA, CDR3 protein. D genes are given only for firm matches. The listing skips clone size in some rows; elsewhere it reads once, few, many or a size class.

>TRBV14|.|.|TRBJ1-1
TGTGCCAGCAGCCAAGGTGGGCCCACGGCCTACTTT
CASSQGGPTAYF
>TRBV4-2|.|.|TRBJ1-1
TGTGCCAGCAGCCCAAGTACAGCAGGGGCTGAAGCTTTCTTT
CASSPSTAGAEAFF
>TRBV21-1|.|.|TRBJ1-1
TGTGCCAGCAGCAAAGGCGGGAGGAGGATGAACACTGAAGCTTTCTTT
CASSKGGRRMNTEAFF
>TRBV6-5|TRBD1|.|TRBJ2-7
TGTGCCAGCAGTTGGGACAGGGGACCCTACGAGCAGTACTTC
CASSWDRGPYEQYF
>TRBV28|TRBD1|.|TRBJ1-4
TGTGCCAGCAGTTTATCAGGGGGCTCTTCGGAAAAACTGTTTTTT
CASSLSGGSSEKLFF
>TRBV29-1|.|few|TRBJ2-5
TGCAGCGCCGGACCGGCGGACAAAGAGACCCAGTACTTC
CSAGPADKETQYF
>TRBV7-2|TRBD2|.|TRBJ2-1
TGTGCCAGCAGCTTAGAAAGCGGGATATTCTTC
CASSLESGIFF
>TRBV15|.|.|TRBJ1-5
TGTGCCACCAGCAGACGTCCTAGCAATCAGCCCCAGCATTTT
CATSRRPSNQPQHF
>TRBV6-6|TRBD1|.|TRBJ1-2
TGTGCCAGCAGTTCTCCTTTGACAGGGGACTATGGCTACACCTTC
CASSSPLTGDYGYTF
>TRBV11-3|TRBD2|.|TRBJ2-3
TGTGCCAGCAGCTCGGGGACTAGCGGGAATTCAGATACGCAGTATTTT
CASSSGTSGNSDTQYF
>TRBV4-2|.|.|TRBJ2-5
TGTGCCAGCAGCCAAGGCCAAGGGCGGGCAGAGACCCAGTACTTC
CASSQGQGRAETQYF
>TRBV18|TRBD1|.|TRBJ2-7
TGTGCCAGCTCACCTCCGGACAGGGTCTTCGAGCAGTACTTC
CASSPPDRVFEQYF
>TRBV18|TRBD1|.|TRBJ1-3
TGTGCCAGCTCACCCGCGACAGGGTTGGGCTCTGGAAACACCATATATTTT
CASSPATGLGSGNTIYF
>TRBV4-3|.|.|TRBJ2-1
TGCGCCAGCAGCCAAGTCCTAGTTCGCGGTGAGCAGTTCTTC
CASSQVLVRGEQFF
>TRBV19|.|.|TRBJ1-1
TGTGCCAGTAGTTGGGAGGGACTTCCGAACACTGAAGCTTTCTTT
CASSWEGLPNTEAFF
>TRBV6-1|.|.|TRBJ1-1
TGTGCCAGCAGTGCTCAGGGGTGGGCTGAAGCTTTCTTT
CASSAQGWAEAFF
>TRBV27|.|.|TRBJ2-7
TGTGCCAGCAGTTTATCCGTCGCGTCGTCGCAGTACTTC
CASSLSVASSQYF
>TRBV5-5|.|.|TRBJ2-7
TGTGCCAGCAGCTTGTACGGGAGCTCCTACGAGCAGTACTTC
CASSLYGSSYEQYF
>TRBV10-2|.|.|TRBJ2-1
TGCGCCAGCAGAACAGGGATGTACAATGAGCAGTTCTTC
CASRTGMYNEQFF
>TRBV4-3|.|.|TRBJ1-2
TGCGCCAGCAGCCAATTCCTCGGCGGGGGGCTATATGGCTACACCTTC
CASSQFLGGGLYGYTF
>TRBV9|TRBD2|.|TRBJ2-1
TGTGCCAGCAGTGCCGGGACTAGCGGGAGCTACAATGAGCAGTTCTTC
CASSAGTSGSYNEQFF
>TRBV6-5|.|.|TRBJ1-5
TGTGCCAGCAGTTGGGGACAAGATAGCAATCAGCCCCAGCATTTT
CASSWGQDSNQPQHF
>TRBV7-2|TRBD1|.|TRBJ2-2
TGTGCCAGCAGCCAACTGACAGGGGGTTCCGGGGAGCTGTTTTTT
CASSQLTGGSGELFF
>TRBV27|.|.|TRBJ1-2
TGTGCCAGCAGCCTTAATTCAGGGGCTCGGGGCTACACCTTC
CASSLNSGARGYTF
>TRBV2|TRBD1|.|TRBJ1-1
TGTGCCAGCAGCCTGGACAGGGGGATGAACACTGAAGCTTTCTTT
CASSLDRGMNTEAFF
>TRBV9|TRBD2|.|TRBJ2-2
TGTGCCAGCAGCGCCCCGGGACTAGCGGGGGGTGGCACCGGGGAGCTGTTTTTT
CASSAPGLAGGGTGELFF
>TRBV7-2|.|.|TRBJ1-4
TGTGCCAGCAGCCGGGGAAATAATGAAAAACTGTTTTTT
CASSRGNNEKLFF
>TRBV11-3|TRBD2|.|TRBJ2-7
TGTGCCAGCAGCTCCCGGACTAGCGGCTACGAGCAGTACTTC
CASSSRTSGYEQYF
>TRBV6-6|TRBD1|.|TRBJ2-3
TGTGCCAGCAGTTACAAAGGACAGGGAGGAGATACGCAGTATTTT
CASSYKGQGGDTQYF
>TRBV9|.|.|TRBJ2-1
TGTGCCAGCAGCTTCCGACAGGCCCGGTTCTTC
CASSFRQARFF
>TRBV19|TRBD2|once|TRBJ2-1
TGTGCCAGTAGGACTAGCGGATCCTACAATGAGCAGTTCTTC
CASRTSGSYNEQFF
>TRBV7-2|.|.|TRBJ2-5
TGTGCCAGCAGCTTAACTAGCACCCCAGAGACCCAGTACTTC
CASSLTSTPETQYF
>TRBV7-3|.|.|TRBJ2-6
TGTGCCAGCAGCCCCGGGGGGGCCAACGTCCTGACTTTC
CASSPGGANVLTF
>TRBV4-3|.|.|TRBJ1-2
TGCGCCAGCAGCCGTCAGGGCTCCTCCTATGGCTACACCTTC
CASSRQGSSYGYTF
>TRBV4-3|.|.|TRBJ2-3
TGCGCCAGCAGCCAAGATCACCGGGGCACAGATACGCAGTATTTT
CASSQDHRGTDTQYF
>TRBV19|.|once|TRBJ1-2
TGTGCCAGTAGCCTCGACGGGGGCTATGGCTACACCTTC
CASSLDGGYGYTF
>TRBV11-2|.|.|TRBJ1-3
TGTGCCAGCATTAAAGGGGGGGCTGGAAACACCATATATTTT
CASIKGGAGNTIYF
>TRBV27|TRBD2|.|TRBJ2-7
TGTGCCAGCAGTTTCGGGGCGGGAGCTTCCTACGAGCAGTACTTC
CASSFGAGASYEQYF
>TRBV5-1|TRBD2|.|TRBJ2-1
TGCGCCAGCAGCCCGGGGACTAGCGGGAGGGGGGGGAATGAGCAGTTCTTC
CASSPGTSGRGGNEQFF
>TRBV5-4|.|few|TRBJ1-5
TGTGCCAGCAGCCTAGACGGGAAGAATCAGCCCCAGCATTTT
CASSLDGKNQPQHF
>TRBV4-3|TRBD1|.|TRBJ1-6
TGCGCCAGCAGCCAGGGACAGTCCTATAATTCACCCCTCCACTTT
CASSQGQSYNSPLHF
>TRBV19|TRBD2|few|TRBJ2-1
TGTGCCAGTAGTATCGGTAGCGGGACCTACAATGAGCAGTTCTTC
CASSIGSGTYNEQFF
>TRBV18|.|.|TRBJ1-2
TGTGCCAGCTCACCACTCGGCAGGGACTATGGCTACACCTTC
CASSPLGRDYGYTF
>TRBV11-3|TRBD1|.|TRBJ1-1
TGTGCCAGCAGCTTCGAGGGGGCGTTAAACACTGAAGCTTTCTTT
CASSFEGALNTEAFF
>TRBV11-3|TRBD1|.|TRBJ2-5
TGTGCCAGCAGCCTCGGGACAGGGGAAGAGACCCAGTACTTC
CASSLGTGEETQYF
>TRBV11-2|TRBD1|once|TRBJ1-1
TGTGCCAGCAGCTCTCCGGGACAGGGGGATTCAGCTTTCTTT
CASSSPGQGDSAFF
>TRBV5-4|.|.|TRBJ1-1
TGTGCCAGCTCCCCCGGGGGGGCTCCCGGGGAAGCTTTCTTT
CASSPGGAPGEAFF
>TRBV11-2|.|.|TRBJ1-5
TGTGCCAGCAGCTTAGACGGGGGTCGCAATCAGCCCCAGCATTTT
CASSLDGGRNQPQHF
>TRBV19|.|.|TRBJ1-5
TGTGCCAGTACCCCAGGAGGGACCCGACCCAATCAGCCCCAGCATTTT
CASTPGGTRPNQPQHF
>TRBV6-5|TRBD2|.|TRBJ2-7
TGTGCCAGCAGGGCAGCGGGAGAAAGTTCGAGGCAGTACTTC
CASRAAGESSRQYF
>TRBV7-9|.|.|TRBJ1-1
TGTGCCAGCAGCTTAGGGGGAGGGACTTTCTTT
CASSLGGGTFF
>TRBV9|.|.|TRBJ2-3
TGTGCCAGCAGCCATGAAAGGGGGAGCACAGATACGCAGTATTTT
CASSHERGSTDTQYF
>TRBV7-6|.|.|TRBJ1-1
TGTGCCAGCAGCCTCGGACCAGGGGACACTGAAGCTTTCTTT
CASSLGPGDTEAFF
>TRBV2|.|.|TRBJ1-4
TGTGCCAGCAGCGCCGAGGGAACAACTAATGAAAAACTGTTTTTT
CASSAEGTTNEKLFF
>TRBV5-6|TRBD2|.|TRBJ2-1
TGTGCCAGCAGCTTGGCGGGGGGCAATGAGCAGTTCTTC
CASSLAGGNEQFF
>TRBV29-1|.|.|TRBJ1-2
TGCAGCGCCGGACGGACAGCAACAGCTAACTATGGCTACACCTTC
CSAGRTATANYGYTF
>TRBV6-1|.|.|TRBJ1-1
TGTGCCAGCAGTGGGTACAGACCTGTTTTCAAAGATGCGACTGAAGCTTTCTTT
CASSGYRPVFKDATEAFF
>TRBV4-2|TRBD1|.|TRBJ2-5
TGTGCCAGCAGCTCATTCGGGGACAGGGGGCTGGAGACCCAGTACTTC
CASSSFGDRGLETQYF
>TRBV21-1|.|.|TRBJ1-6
TGTGCCAGCAGCATAGGGACAGTTTATAATTCACCCCTCCACTTT
CASSIGTVYNSPLHF